Sequencing of this TCR beta chain was carried out in a study of regulatory T cells in long-lasting Graves disease. Construction of TCR beta libraries relied on iRepertoire HTBI primers and on Arm-PCR targeting CDR3 regions. TCRdb recomputed calls from the multiplex PCR reads with MiXCR, one row per CDR3 protein. The data contain hundreds of thousands of distinct CDR3 sequences, approximately 15% of them singletons. The time point denotes: newly diagnosed GD, antithyroid drugs for less than 3 months. PBMCs were the source of the RNA used for TCR sequencing. In the case of this clonotype: Relative to the germline gene, one junction end is altered; a read error may explain this.

Germline assignment: CDR1 SGHDN and CDR2 FVKESK. This CDR3 region has 16 residues. Separately, the same data were catalogued under a study of T cells in Graves' hyperthyroidism and ophthalmopathy.

The source is a woman between 25 and 40 years old with Graves disease. The chain couples TRBV14 to TRBJ2-2, with 9 bases matching TRBD1. The material sequenced was peripheral blood mononuclear cells (PBMCs), taken at new diagnosis, from a patient treated with antithyroid drugs. This chain's CDR3 is CASSQYRDRDAGEPFF. In DNA form, the CDR3 reads TGTGCCAGCAGCCAGTACCGGGACAGGGATGCCGGGGAGCCGTTTTTT.